Listed below are T cell receptor beta chains from one sample, sequenced in a study of blood T cell repertoires in COVID-19. TCRdb's table, derived via immunoSEQ multiplex PCR, lists solely in-frame clones and lacks some. The data show 35,000 to 50,000 clones, approximately 86% seen once. Material for sequencing was peripheral blood. These receptors came from a man in his sixties or seventies with acute or convalescent COVID-19. The CDR3 runs from the conserved cysteine through the conserved F or W. D genes are given only for firm matches. Rows give clone size only sometimes, using once, few, many, or a class for an expanded clone.

v_gene,abundance,d_gene,j_gene,CDR3aa,CDR3nt
TRBV5-1,NA,TRBD1,TRBJ1-2,CASSSQTGGDDYGYTF,TGCGCCAGCAGCTCCCAGACAGGGGGCGATGACTATGGCTACACCTTC
TRBV5-5,NA,TRBD1,TRBJ1-5,CASSPGTGSNQPQHF,TGTGCCAGCAGCCCCGGGACAGGGAGCAATCAGCCCCAGCATTTT
TRBV28,NA,NA,TRBJ2-7,CASSTKYRVYEQYF,TGTGCCAGCAGCACTAAATACAGGGTCTACGAGCAGTACTTC
TRBV6-5,NA,NA,TRBJ1-3,CASSYSKQAGNTIYF,TGTGCCAGCAGTTACTCGAAACAGGCCGGAAACACCATATATTTT
TRBV11-2,NA,NA,TRBJ2-1,CASSPSFLQEQFF,TGTGCCAGCAGCCCCTCTTTTTTACAGGAGCAGTTCTTC
TRBV4-3,few,NA,TRBJ1-1,CASSPRWEFGPGAFF,TGCGCCAGCAGCCCGAGGTGGGAGTTTGGGCCCGGAGCTTTCTTT
TRBV5-1,NA,NA,TRBJ1-3,CASSPTGFTGNTIYF,TGCGCCAGCAGCCCGACAGGTTTCACTGGAAACACCATATATTTT
TRBV9,NA,NA,TRBJ1-3,CASSEGPRDSGNTIYF,TGTGCCAGCAGCGAGGGACCGCGGGACTCTGGAAACACCATATATTTT
TRBV11-2,NA,TRBD1,TRBJ1-1,CASSTGTGYGEAFF,TGTGCCAGCAGCACAGGGACAGGGTACGGAGAAGCTTTCTTT
TRBV7-9,NA,NA,TRBJ1-1,CASSIHMNTEAFF,TGTGCCAGCAGCATTCACATGAACACTGAAGCTTTCTTT
TRBV21-1,NA,NA,TRBJ1-1,CASSKVGQQNTEAFF,TGTGCCAGCAGCAAAGTTGGGCAGCAAAACACTGAAGCTTTCTTT
TRBV2,NA,NA,TRBJ1-5,CASSATEQPQHF,TGTGCCAGCAGCGCAACAGAACAGCCCCAGCATTTT
TRBV19,NA,NA,TRBJ2-5,CASSPGHGQETQYF,TGTGCCAGTAGTCCCGGACACGGGCAAGAGACCCAGTACTTC
TRBV5-1,once,NA,TRBJ1-1,CASRREMNTEAFF,TGCGCCAGCAGACGTGAGATGAACACTGAAGCTTTCTTT
TRBV7-9,NA,NA,TRBJ1-4,CATPQLNISTNEKLFF,TGTGCCACTCCGCAACTAAACATCTCAACTAATGAAAAACTGTTTTTT
TRBV5-6,NA,TRBD1,TRBJ1-2,CASSRRDRGFGYTF,TGTGCCAGCAGCCGCCGGGACAGGGGTTTTGGCTACACCTTC
TRBV5-1,NA,NA,TRBJ1-1,CASKREVNTEAFF,TGCGCCAGCAAGAGGGAGGTTAACACTGAAGCTTTCTTT
TRBV9,NA,TRBD1,TRBJ2-4,CASSETGTADNIQYF,TGTGCCAGCAGCGAAACCGGGACAGCAGATAACATTCAGTACTTC